What follows are 15 T cell receptor beta chains derived from one specimen sequenced in a study of control samples from healthy donors and cancer patients. Profiling relied on immunoSEQ multiplex PCR, and the TCRdb table lists in-frame clones only, not all of them. The sample has some 71,000 clones; about nine tenths are singletons. Input material: PBMCs. These receptors all come from a man between 60 and 70 years old with colorectal cancer.

V is TRBV4-2 and J is TRBJ2-7; 9 positions match TRBD2. Germline V gene data show CDR1 as LGHNA and CDR2 as YNFKEQ. The CDR3 has 16 residues. The junction had 7 bases not matched to a gene; V was cut back by 4 bases and J by 0 bases. The CDR3 here is CASSPGLAGNSYEQYF. CDR3 coding DNA: TGTGCCAGCAGCCCGGGGCTAGCGGGGAACTCCTACGAGCAGTACTTC.

The sample holds a few counts of this clone. The gene calls are TRBV7-5 and TRBJ2-5; no DNA check was done on the table's D call, TRBD1. TRBV7-5 is listed as a pseudogene. The length of the CDR3 is 15 residues. CDR3 bases: TGTGTCAGAAGCTTACGAGGCAGGGTCCAAGAGACCCAGTACTTC. As protein: CVRSLRGRVQETQYF.

V is TRBV24-1 and J is TRBJ1-4; no reliable D call. The V end lost 8 bases, the J end lost 0 bases, and 12 bases lay between the germline ends. This CDR3 has 15 amino acids. Germline V gene sequence: CDR1 KGHDR, CDR2 SFDVKD. CDR3 in amino acids: CATTRVVATNEKLFF. The CDR3 bases are TGTGCCACCACGAGGGTAGTTGCAACTAATGAAAAACTGTTTTTT.

J is TRBJ2-1 and V is TRBV6-6; 9 bases agree with TRBD1. The germline gives CDR1 MNHNY, CDR2 SVGAGI (reference sequence). V lost 4 bases to trimming and J lost 8 bases; unmatched junction nucleotides: 0. The CDR3 contains 12 residues. The CDR3 protein is CASSWTGDEQFF. The CDR3 nucleotides are TGTGCCAGCAGTTGGACAGGGGATGAGCAGTTCTTC.

The chain couples TRBV18 to TRBJ2-7; 8 bases map to TRBD1. V lost 2 bases to trimming and J lost 6 bases; unmatched junction nucleotides: 12. The germline V gene encodes CDR1 KGHSH and CDR2 LQKENI. This CDR3 is built from 16 residues. CDR3 nucleotides: TGTGCCAGCTCACCAAGGGACTCCTCAGGGGGCGCCGAGCAGTACTTC. Its translation is CASSPRDSSGGAEQYF.

This sequence joins TRBV11-3 and TRBJ2-1; D gene uncertain. V was cut by 3 bases and J by 7 bases, with 7 bases left in between. The CDR3 has 12 amino acids. Germline CDR1 SGHNT, CDR2 YENEEA. This CDR3 reads CASSFPWNEQFF. The CDR3 DNA reads TGTGCCAGCAGCTTTCCCTGGAATGAGCAGTTCTTC.

The chain couples TRBV19 to TRBJ2-7, with D perhaps being TRBD1 or TRBD2 (5 bases each). The germline V gene has CDR1 LNHDA and CDR2 SQIVND (reference sequence). Deletions cut 6 bases from V and 1 base from J, with 16 bases between. The CDR3 covers 15 residues. The CDR3 DNA sequence: TGTGCCAGTAGCCTATATCAGGGACCTTCCTACGAGCAGTACTTC. This translates into CASSLYQGPSYEQYF.

This chain joins TRBV29-1 and TRBJ2-2; tentative D call: TRBD2 (5 bases). CDR1 SQVTM and CDR2 ANQGSEA come from the germline V gene. The CDR3 sequence is 13 residues long. V shed 5 bases and J shed 6 bases, with 13 bases lying between them. For the CDR3, the DNA is TGCAGCGTTTGGGAGAGGGTATCCGGGGAGCTGTTTTTT. This gives the protein CSVWERVSGELFF.

The chain carries TRBV6-5 and TRBJ2-7; possibly TRBD1 or TRBD2 for D (5 bases each). This CDR3 is 15 amino acids long. V was clipped by 6 bases and J by 2 bases, with 17 bases between them. Germline CDR1 is MNHEY and CDR2 is SVGAGI. CDR3 region: CASSDFRDGTYEQYF. The CDR3 DNA sequence: TGTGCCAGCAGCGATTTTCGGGACGGAACCTACGAGCAGTACTTC.

This clone has a handful of counts. The V gene is TRBV13, the J gene TRBJ1-1; possibly TRBD1 for D (6 bases). Germline CDR1 and CDR2: PRHDT and FYEKMQ (reference sequence). CDR3 length equals 13 residues. The germline V and J ends were trimmed by 2 bases and 11 bases, with 15 bases remaining between them. This CDR3 is CASSLKPGGLAFF. The CDR3 coding sequence is TGTGCCAGCAGCTTAAAACCCGGGGGCTTGGCTTTCTTT.

The rearrangement joins TRBV30 to TRBJ1-3; D is undetermined. Trimming removed 0 bases at V and 3 bases at J, with 6 bases between. The CDR3 contains 13 residues. The germline gives CDR1 GTSNPN, CDR2 SVGIG (reference sequence). The CDR3 sequence: CAWSVIVGNTIYF. CDR3 bases: TGTGCCTGGAGTGTGATCGTTGGAAACACCATATATTTT.

This clone was counted a few times. J is TRBJ2-3 and V is TRBV7-2; 8 positions match TRBD2. The germline CDR1 and CDR2 sequences are SGHTA and FQGNSA. Trimming took 4 bases from V and 9 from J; bases not matched to a gene: 15. CDR3 length: 16 amino acids. The CDR3 reads CASSSHAGGPGGTQYF. In DNA, the CDR3 is TGTGCCAGCAGCTCTCACGCGGGGGGCCCTGGAGGGACGCAGTATTTT.

The V and J genes are TRBV18 and TRBJ2-3, with D unresolved. The CDR3 runs 15 residues. The germline V gene encodes CDR1 KGHSH and CDR2 LQKENI. V lost 0 bases, J lost 6 bases, and 13 bases lay in between. The CDR3 DNA reads TGTGCCAGCTCACCACCTATGGGTTTTGCGGATACGCAGTATTTT. Protein sequence: CASSPPMGFADTQYF.

This clone was seen many times. This chain connects TRBV4-2 to TRBJ1-2; 9 nucleotides line up with TRBD1. This CDR3 is 17 amino acids long. Germline values: CDR1 LGHNA, CDR2 YNFKEQ. J was trimmed by 1 base and V by 0 bases; bases with no gene match: 6. The CDR3 protein is CASSQEATGGGNYGYTF. The CDR3 DNA reads as TGTGCCAGCAGCCAAGAAGCTACAGGGGGCGGTAACTATGGCTACACCTTC.

This clone was recorded a few times. This chain connects TRBV11-2 to TRBJ1-4, with TRBD1 identical over 12 bases. Per germline, CDR1 SGHAT and CDR2 FQNNGV. Trimming cost V 5 bases and J 7 bases; bases outside gene matches: 2. The CDR3 extends over 14 amino acids. This chain's CDR3 is CASSRDRGREKLFF. CDR3 nucleotides: TGTGCCAGCAGCCGGGACAGGGGGCGTGAAAAACTGTTTTTT. The entire variable domain, with the rest obtained from reference TRBV11-2 and TRBJ1-4, is as follows: EAGVAQSPRYKIIEKRQSVAFWCNPISGHATLYWYQQILGQGPKLLIQFQNNGVVDDSQLPKDRFSAERLKGVDSTLKIQPAKLEDSAVYLCASSRDRGREKLFFGSGTQLSVL.